This T cell receptor (beta chain) was obtained from a study of response to subunit inactivated influenza vaccine. In its sample, this clonotype was seen many times. As yet, its antigen is unknown. One entry per CDR3 protein, called by TCRdb with MiXCR from the RT-PCR reads. The table lists hundreds of thousands of distinct CDR3 sequences, about a tenth of them singletons, with about an eighth in the top ten. Germline V CDR1 and CDR2: SGHRS, YFSETQ. With 5 bases removed from V and 2 bases from J, the gap between germline ends came to 8 bases. CDR3 length: 12 residues. Points from the study as a whole: Researchers suggested that each seasonal influenza vaccination recruits few new T cells.

The source material was PBMCs from blood, sampled more than 35 days after vaccination. This sequence was found in a man aged 45-65 years who received an inactivated influenza vaccine. This chain joins TRBV5-1 and TRBJ2-7; D gene ambiguous. The CDR3, as DNA: TGCGCCAGCAGTTCCCATACCTACGAGCAGTACTTC. It is translated as CASSSHTYEQYF.